This TCR beta chain was recovered during a study of blood T cell repertoires in COVID-19 (dated by TCRdb to the early 2020s). Regarding the research as a whole: Samples covering the acute and convalescent phases of COVID-19 were provided by collaborators in the United States, Italy and Spain. Where HLA class I and class II types were available, the types were taken from metadata supplied by the sample provider, not from assay-based typing. The samples were drawn from the first 160 participants of the ongoing ImmuneRACE study and from 950 to 1,500 subjects provided by 6 global collaborators. The dataset comprised deeply sampled blood TCRbeta repertoires from subjects exposed to, actively infected with, or recovered from COVID-19. The prospective study material was composed of cDNA or gDNA derived from T cells, B-cell-depleted T cells, or PBMCs. Sample metadata almost always included a de-identified subject ID, COVID-19 status, age in years and sex. The repertoires were made available in a free public database intended to serve as a resource for research on the immune response to SARS-CoV-2. Study-level results and caveats: The amount of clinical and demographic metadata varied by source and participant and was provided uncurated.

From V the trimming removes 2 bases and from J it removes 0 bases, while the gene matches leave 9 bases of the junction unaccounted for. CDR1 LNHDA and CDR2 SQIVND are derived from the germline V gene (reference sequence). The CDR3, from cysteine to phenylalanine, totals 18 residues. Here the CDR3 DNA is all that survives: 54 bases in frame from base 1. TCRbeta CDR3 regions were amplified from genomic DNA using the immunoSEQ Assay, a bias-controlled multiplex PCR. Concerning the study's data processing: The number of nucleated cells in each sample was estimated from the amplification of reference gene primers within the assay. To quantify the absolute abundance of each unique TCRbeta CDR3 rearrangement, sequence reads were collapsed and filtered. For each sample, productive Simpson clonality was calculated as the square root of Simpson's diversity index over productive rearrangements. TCRdb mirrors the immuneACCESS table, restricted to in-frame sequences. Some clones are absent from its copies; in checked studies, under half trace to an unresolved V gene, and the reason for the others is unknown. That table is the source of V, J and clone size, and D and trimming were worked out from the DNA. The sample contains roughly 100,000 clones, around nine tenths of them found a single time. The ten largest clones capture around 2.9% of the sample.

Collaborating institutions collected whole blood in K2EDTA tubes following their own protocols. Collaborator samples were shipped for TCRbeta analysis as frozen whole blood, isolated PBMCs, or DNA extracted from either sample type. This clone was seen a single time. The antigen this receptor binds is unknown. Per-nucleotide qualities are absent, and no much larger clonotype sits a single base away. The receptor's source is a man aged 50-60 years with active or convalescent COVID-19. The sample taken for sequencing was peripheral blood. Here the chain combines TRBV19 and TRBJ1-5; 8 middle bases align to TRBD1. The CDR3 region reads CASSIYGTGSYSNQPQHF. The sequenced DNA: TGTGCCAGTAGTATATACGGGACAGGATCTTATAGCAATCAGCCCCAGCATTTT.